This T cell receptor (beta chain) is from a study of T-cell memory formation after mild COVID-19. About the research overall: Largely donor-specific TCR clusters were found.

This clonotype occurred a few times. The antigen is undetermined. Study findings and constraints: The authors left the SARS-CoV-2 specificity of second-wave clones peaking on day 37 unconfirmed. Clones that shrank (day 15 to 85) were balanced CD4/CD8, whereas later expanders leaned CD4+.

Germline-derived CDR1 and CDR2 are LGHNT and FRNRAP. Trimming removed 2 bases from V and 1 base from J, with 21 bases in between. The CDR3 is 20 amino acids. TCRdb re-analysed the 5' RACE reads in MiXCR, keeping a single row per CDR3 protein. The sample holds about 350,000 distinct CDR3 sequences, roughly 15% seen once. Sequenced material: PBMCs or a T cell subset sorted from them (not recorded which). The V and J genes are TRBV12-5 and TRBJ2-6; D might be TRBD1 or TRBD2, each matching 5 bases. The source is a man aged 18-30 years who had mild COVID-19 (a few samples of this study predate the infection). Cell type and time point are not known. The CDR3 spells CASGLPPTGPTVSGANVLTF. Written as DNA, the CDR3 is TGTGCTAGTGGTTTGCCACCCACGGGGCCCACGGTATCTGGGGCCAACGTCCTGACTTTC.